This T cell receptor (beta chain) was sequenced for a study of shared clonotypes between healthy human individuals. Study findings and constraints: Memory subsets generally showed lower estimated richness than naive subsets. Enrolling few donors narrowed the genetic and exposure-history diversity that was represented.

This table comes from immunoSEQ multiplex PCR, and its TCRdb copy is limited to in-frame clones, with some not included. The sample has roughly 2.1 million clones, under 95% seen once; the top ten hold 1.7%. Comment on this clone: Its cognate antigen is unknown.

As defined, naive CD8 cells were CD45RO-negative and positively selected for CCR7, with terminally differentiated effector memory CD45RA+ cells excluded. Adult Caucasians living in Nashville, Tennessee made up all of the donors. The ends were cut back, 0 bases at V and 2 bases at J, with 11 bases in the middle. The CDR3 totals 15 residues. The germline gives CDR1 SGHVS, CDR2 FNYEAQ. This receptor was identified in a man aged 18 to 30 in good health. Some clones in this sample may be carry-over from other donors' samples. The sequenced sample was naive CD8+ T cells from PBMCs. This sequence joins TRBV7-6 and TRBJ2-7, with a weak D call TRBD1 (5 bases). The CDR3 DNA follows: TGTGCCAGCAGCTTAGCGCAGGGCAGAACCTACGAGCAGTACTTC. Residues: CASSLAQGRTYEQYF.